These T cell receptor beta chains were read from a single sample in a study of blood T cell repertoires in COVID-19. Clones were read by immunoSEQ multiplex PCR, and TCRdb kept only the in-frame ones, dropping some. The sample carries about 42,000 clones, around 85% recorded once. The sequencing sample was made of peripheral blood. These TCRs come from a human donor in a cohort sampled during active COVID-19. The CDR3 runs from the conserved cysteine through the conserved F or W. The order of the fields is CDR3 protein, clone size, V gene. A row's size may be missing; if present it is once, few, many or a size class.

CASSSPTGYEQFF,NA,TRBV5-4
CASSIRPGGNEKLFF,once,TRBV19
CASSIPEGKVYF,NA,TRBV19
CASLGFGGTDTQYF,once,TRBV6-5
CASSAGAGELFF,NA,TRBV7-3
CASSIEVTGGYTF,NA,TRBV19
CASSQDGGSYNEQFF,NA,TRBV4-2
CASSSGGAGRQPQHF,few,TRBV13
CASSQRGSAEAFF,once,TRBV3-1/TRBV3-2
CASRQGGFSYNSPLHF,NA,TRBV28
CASRDSYSPLHF,once,TRBV28
CASSARTAANTGELFF,NA,TRBV21-1
CASSVVTGDQYGYTF,NA,TRBV9
CTLGGGTNEKLFF,NA,TRBV29-1
CASSPGTGGGAFF,NA,TRBV7-3